These 14 T cell receptor beta chains originate from one sample sequenced in a study of blood T cell repertoires in COVID-19 (dated by TCRdb to 2019 to 2021). Receptors were amplified or captured by the immunoSEQ multiplex PCR assay. The table was pulled from immuneACCESS by TCRdb, which kept in-frame rearrangements only. Such tables lose some clones; where checked, under half of the loss comes from unresolved V genes, and the rest has no known cause. Here the sample has a few hundred thousand clones; roughly 80% occur a single time. The ten largest account for 8.9% of the sample. Specimen: peripheral blood. The receptors here all came from a man aged 80 or over with acute or convalescent COVID-19.

The chain has TRBV7-9 and TRBJ1-4, with D possibly being TRBD1 (5 bases). The ends were cut back, 5 bases at V and 3 bases at J, with 16 bases in the middle. The germline gives CDR1 SEHNR, CDR2 FQNEAQ (reference sequence). The CDR3 consists of 16 residues. The CDR3 is CASSPDTIGSNEKLFF. The CDR3 coding sequence is TGTGCCAGCAGCCCGGACACGATCGGATCTAATGAAAAACTGTTTTTT.

The chain has TRBV25-1 and TRBJ2-2; no definite D call. Deletions cut 4 bases from V and 6 bases from J, with 15 bases between. This CDR3 is built from 15 residues. Germline values: CDR1 MGHDK, CDR2 SYGVNS. The CDR3: CASSAGSTRSGELFF. The CDR3 coding sequence is TGTGCCAGCAGTGCCGGGTCGACGAGGTCCGGGGAGCTGTTTTTT. Supplemented by reference TRBV25-1 and TRBJ2-2, the full variable domain reads EADIYQTPRYLVIGTGKKITLECSQTMGHDKMYWYQQDPGMELHLIHYSYGVNSTEKGDLSSESTVSRIRTEHFPLTLESARPSHTSQYLCASSAGSTRSGELFFGEGSRLTVL.

The chain links TRBV3-1 (or the pseudogene TRBV3-2) to TRBJ1-4, with a tentative D call TRBD1 (6 bases). This CDR3 is built from 15 residues. Trimming left V 0 bases short and J 8 bases short, with 13 bases between. CDR1 LGHDT and CDR2 YNNKEL come from the germline V gene (reference sequence). CDR3 region: CASSQDPGQWEKLFF. The CDR3 DNA sequence: TGTGCCAGCAGCCAAGATCCCGGACAGTGGGAAAAACTGTTTTTT.

This chain uses TRBV6-5 with TRBJ2-2; possible D gene TRBD2, 6 bases. Germline CDR1 is MNHEY and CDR2 is SVGAGI. V lost 6 bases to trimming and J lost 1 base, with 9 bases between them. CDR3 size: 14 residues. CDR3 in DNA: TGTGCCAGCAGCGGGGGTAGGAACACCGGGGAGCTGTTTTTT. As protein: CASSGGRNTGELFF.

This chain links TRBV24-1 with TRBJ2-2, with D unresolved. Germline values: CDR1 KGHDR, CDR2 SFDVKD. This CDR3 region has 15 residues. V was trimmed by 1 base and J by 8 bases, leaving 13 bases between them. CDR3 sequence reads: CATSDFKAPGGELFF. The CDR3 DNA is TGTGCCACCAGTGATTTTAAGGCCCCCGGGGGGGAGCTGTTTTTT.

This sequence joins TRBV2 and TRBJ2-7, with 9 bases aligning to TRBD1. From germline, CDR1 is SNHLY and CDR2 FYNNEI. The CDR3 consists of 14 residues. V lost 6 bases and J lost 5; bases outside the gene matches: 8. DNA for the CDR3: TGTGCCAGCAGGAAACCGGGACAGGGCAACGAGCAGTACTTC. This sequence encodes CASRKPGQGNEQYF. The full variable domain, its missing parts supplied by reference TRBV2 and TRBJ2-7, is EPEVTQTPSHQVTQMGQEVILRCVPISNHLYFYWYRQILGQKVEFLVSFYNNEISEKSEIFDDQFSVERPDGSNFTLKIRSTKLEDSAMYFCASRKPGQGNEQYFGPGTRLTVT.

The V and J genes are TRBV12-3 or TRBV12-4 and TRBJ2-2; no reliable D call. Trimming left V 6 bases short and J 2 bases short, with 7 bases between. The CDR3 length is 13 residues. Here the CDR3 reads CASSSLNTGELFF. Here the CDR3 DNA reads TGTGCCAGCAGCTCCTTAAACACCGGGGAGCTGTTTTTT.

V gene TRBV28 combines with J gene TRBJ2-2, with 9 bases aligning to TRBD1. J was trimmed by 8 bases and V by 5 bases; bases with no gene match: 15. The length of the CDR3 is 17 residues. Looked up from germline, CDR1 is MDHEN and CDR2 is SYDVKM. The CDR3 sequence is CASSPPGTGFSGGELFF. The CDR3, as DNA: TGTGCCAGCAGTCCCCCCGGGACAGGGTTTAGTGGGGGGGAGCTGTTTTTT.

The chain employs TRBV19 and TRBJ2-1, with 8 bases aligning to TRBD1. The J segment lost 7 bases and the V segment lost 3 bases, leaving 14 bases of the junction unmatched. This CDR3 has 17 amino acids. Germline V gene lookup returns CDR1 LNHDA and CDR2 SQIVND (reference sequence). CDR3 sequence reads: CASSIYPGQGRRNEQFF. For the CDR3, the DNA is TGTGCCAGTAGTATCTACCCCGGACAGGGACGGCGAAATGAGCAGTTCTTC. Using reference TRBV19 and TRBJ2-1 for the parts outside the CDR3, the full variable domain is DGGITQSPKYLFRKEGQNVTLSCEQNLNHDAMYWYRQDPGQGLRLIYYSQIVNDFQKGDIAEGYSVSREKKESFPLTVTSAQKNPTAFYLCASSIYPGQGRRNEQFFGPGTRLTVL.

The chain employs TRBV6-5 and TRBJ1-1; 8 nucleotides align to TRBD1. Germline assignment: CDR1 MNHEY and CDR2 SVGAGI. Germline trimming cut 6 bases from V and 7 bases from J; bases unmatched to any gene: 10. CDR3 length: 14 residues. CDR3 region: CASRQGQATLEAFF. CDR3 nucleotides: TGTGCCAGCAGGCAGGGACAGGCGACTCTTGAAGCTTTCTTT.

CDR3 sequence: CASRPFTGLYEQYF. CDR3 coding DNA: TGTGCCAGCCGACCTTTCACCGGACTCTACGAGCAGTACTTC. The genes are TRBV7-2 and TRBJ2-7; TRBD2 might be the D (5 bases). Trimming took 8 bases from V and 3 from J, leaving 17 bases between them. The CDR3 is 14 residues long. Germline lookup yields CDR1 SGHTA and CDR2 FQGNSA.

V gene TRBV5-6 combines with J gene TRBJ1-4; the D is unclear. Trimming took 0 bases from V and 11 from J, leaving 8 bases between them. Germline V CDR1 and CDR2: SGHDT, YYEEEE. The CDR3 consists of 12 residues. The CDR3 DNA reads as TGTGCCAGCAGCTTGGGACACCTGAAACTGTTTTTT. Encoded protein: CASSLGHLKLFF. The variable domain in full, with the rest retrieved from reference TRBV5-6 and TRBJ1-4, is DAGVTQSPTHLIKTRGQQVTLRCSPKSGHDTVSWYQQALGQGPQFIFQYYEEEERQRGNFPDRFSGHQFPNYSSELNVNALLLGDSALYLCASSLGHLKLFFGSGTQLSVL.

This clone was counted once. J is TRBJ2-3 and V is TRBV11-2; no reliable D call. The V end lost 4 bases, the J end lost 2 bases, and 13 bases lay between the germline ends. Germline-derived CDR1 and CDR2 are SGHAT and FQNNGV. The CDR3 has 15 residues. CDR3 sequence reads: CASSSAQVFTDTQYF. CDR3 DNA: TGTGCCAGCAGCTCCGCCCAGGTTTTCACAGATACGCAGTATTTT.

The J gene is TRBJ1-6, the V gene TRBV3-1 (or the pseudogene TRBV3-2); D perhaps matches TRBD1 (5 bases). CDR3 length: 12 residues. Germline lookup yields CDR1 LGHDT and CDR2 YNNKEL (reference sequence). With 5 bases removed from V and 10 bases from J, the gap between germline ends came to 9 bases. The chain's CDR3 is CASSSHRSPLHF. For the CDR3, the DNA is TGTGCCAGCAGCTCACACAGGTCACCCCTCCACTTT.